The sequence of this T cell receptor (beta chain) was determined in a study of metastatic and nonmetastatic thyroid tumors. Across the study: Both malignant and benign thyroid patients supplied peripheral blood and tumor or nodule tissue samples, across which the repertoires of these patients were then compared. General study results and limits: Benign nodules reportedly had significantly lower TCR beta diversity than malignant thyroid tumors in blood and tumor.

Via MiXCR, TCRdb re-called the PCR reads. The profile shows around 24,000 clones, 13% of them singletons. The CDR3 covers 18 residues. V was trimmed by 7 bases and J by 0 bases, leaving 19 bases between them. Germline CDR1 and CDR2: SGHNT and YENEEA. Patients underwent thyroid surgery, and none had received any treatment before it. There are many counts of this clone. Its antigen is unknown. The specimen sequenced was blood. The V gene is TRBV11-3, the J gene TRBJ2-6; D might be TRBD1 or TRBD2, each matching 5 bases. This receptor was identified in a female donor with papillary thyroid cancer or a benign thyroid nodule (not recorded which). Some clones in this sample may be carry-over from other donors' samples. As DNA, the CDR3 is TGTGCCAGCACCCTAGGGAGTCAGGGCCTCTCTGGGGCCAACGTCCTGACTTTC. Protein: CASTLGSQGLSGANVLTF.